This section outlines one T cell receptor beta chain sequence together with its context. As yet, its antigen is unknown. Per the germline V gene, CDR1 is SNHLY and CDR2 is FYNNEI. Trimming stripped 6 bases from V and 8 bases from J, with 19 bases between. The CDR3 has 14 amino acids. The data belong to a study of vaccination effects on CD4 cells after COVID-19. On the study more broadly: Sampling occurred 16 days and one week pre-vaccination in a couple of convalescent patients.

The assay was immunoSEQ multiplex PCR, and TCRdb's table has in-frame clones only and misses some. Here the sample spans about 70,000 clones, 73% being singletons. ViraFEST assay sequencing came after antigen-specific CD4+ T cells were expanded with viral peptide pools. After less than 11 days in culture, the CD4+ T cells were isolated. Their SARS-CoV-2 infection, verified by PCR, occurred between March and December 2020. It was with around 10 IU/ml IL-2 and 8 to 10 ug/ml peptides that two million PBMC per well were cultured. A peptide pool from HIV-1 Nef constituted the negative control culture. This clonotype was obtained from a human donor who had a prior SARS-CoV-2 infection. Material: CD4+ T cells from PBMCs cultured with HIV peptides, obtained before COVID-19 vaccination. Subset here: HIV-1 Nef peptide pool negative control/reference culture. The chain carries TRBV2 and TRBJ1-2; perhaps TRBD1 as D (6 bases). CDR3 DNA sequence: TGTGCCAGCAGGCAGGGGCCGGCCTATGGGGGCTACACCTTC. Translation: CASRQGPAYGGYTF.